This T cell receptor beta chain was sequenced in a study of T cells expressing NK-cell markers. Study-wide results and limits: The study found dominant NKG2C+ clonotypes at about 1.0-8% of CD8+ T cells in six donors.

One entry per CDR3 protein, without DNA, is what TCRdb gives after re-calling the 5' RACE reads. This sample contains some 600,000 distinct CDR3 sequences. Germline V gene lookup returns CDR1 LNHNV and CDR2 YYDKDF (reference sequence). The CDR3 extends over 14 amino acids. Comments on this clonotype: The antigen is unknown.

This chain uses TRBV15 with TRBJ2-5; TCRdb designates TRBD1, a call that cannot be tested without DNA. Sequencing used blood T cells: a sorted CD56 or NKG2C T cell subset, CD4+ or CD8+ T cells, or bulk PBMC T cells (not recorded which). This receptor was identified in a man aged 18 to 29 in good health. The CDR3 spells CATSRGARAETQYF.